This T cell receptor beta chain comes out of a study of T cell responses to AZD1222 COVID-19 vaccine. As concerns this clone: Its antigen is not known.

Trimming removed 1 base at V and 0 bases at J, with 9 bases between. CDR1 and CDR2 from the germline V gene are SGHTA and FQGNSA. CDR3 length: 15 amino acids. Study conclusions and caveats: Only six individuals given AZD1222 were seropositive at baseline. Spike-specific TCR breadth rose after two AZD1222 doses, and depth rose as well. Unmutated variant regions reportedly attract nearly half of all spike-specific TCRs.

Assay used: immunoSEQ multiplex PCR; TCRdb lists only in-frame clones, some missing. The repertoire includes about 130,000 clones, more than 85% of them detected once, and approximately 3.3% sits in the top ten. Sequences were derived from peripheral blood, sampled on day 0 of AZD1222 vaccination. The V gene is TRBV7-2, the J gene TRBJ1-2; D not resolved. The TCR was taken from an adult in good health. The CDR3, as DNA: TGTGCCAGCAGCTTAGTGGGCTCTTCTAACTATGGCTACACCTTC. This sequence encodes CASSLVGSSNYGYTF. Full variable domain (missing parts from reference TRBV7-2 and TRBJ1-2): GAGVSQSPSNKVTEKGKDVELRCDPISGHTALYWYRQSLGQGLEFLIYFQGNSAPDKSGLPSDRFSAERTGGSVSTLTIQRTQQEDSAVYLCASSLVGSSNYGYTFGSGTRLTVV.